Below, 10 T cell receptor beta chains from the same sample are listed, as sequenced in a study of T-cell reconstitution after alpha-beta-depleted transplantation in children. This sample's TCRbeta library carried unique molecular identifier barcodes. TCRdb analysed the PCR reads with MiXCR anew, one entry per CDR3 protein. The table shows approximately 980,000 distinct CDR3 sequences, with about 26% occurring only once. The material sequenced was PBMCs, mostly from graft donor cells, taken 360 days after TCRalphabeta/CD19-depleted stem cell transplant. These receptors were taken from a boy under two years old who had a stem cell transplant for SCID, so the T cells may come from the graft donor.

This clonotype was seen a few times. The chain couples TRBV4-2 to TRBJ2-7; D could derive from TRBD1 or TRBD2 (5 bases each). Germline V CDR1 and CDR2: LGHNA, YNFKEQ. The CDR3 runs to 16 residues. V was cut by 1 base and J by 3 bases, with 16 bases left in between. In DNA, the CDR3 is TGTGCCAGCAGCCAAGTGGTTCGGGACGCTAGCTACGAGCAGTACTTC. The encoded protein is CASSQVVRDASYEQYF.

This clonotype was seen a handful of times. This rearrangement joins TRBV12-3 or TRBV12-4 to TRBJ2-7; TRBD1 agrees at 7 bases. Losses at the gene ends were 6 bases for V and 4 bases for J; bases not matched to a gene: 9. The CDR3 spans 14 residues. The CDR3 region is CASSRWDRNYEQYF. The DNA for the CDR3 is TGTGCCAGCAGCCGTTGGGACAGAAATTACGAGCAGTACTTC.

A few counts support this clonotype. The rearrangement uses TRBV29-1 and TRBJ2-1, with a weak D call TRBD2 (5 bases). This CDR3 is 14 amino acids long. Germline V gene lookup returns CDR1 SQVTM and CDR2 ANQGSEA. V was pared by 8 bases and J by 4 bases, with 18 bases between. The CDR3 sequence: CSTRGRTVYNEQFF. The CDR3 nucleotides are TGCAGCACCCGAGGGCGGACCGTTTACAATGAGCAGTTCTTC.

This clonotype has only a few counts. V is TRBV6-2 or TRBV6-3 and J is TRBJ2-1; D ambiguous. V dropped 2 bases and J dropped 5 bases, with 4 bases sitting between them. CDR3 length: 12 amino acids. CDR1 MNHEY and CDR2 SVGEGT come from the germline V gene. The CDR3 sequence is CASSYLHNEQFF. The CDR3 nucleotides are TGTGCCAGCAGTTACCTCCACAATGAGCAGTTCTTC.

This clonotype has just a few counts. The rearrangement links TRBV6-5 to TRBJ2-1; D tentatively reads TRBD1 or TRBD2 (6 bases each). CDR3 length: 14 amino acids. CDR1 and CDR2 (germline): MNHEY, SVGAGI. With 2 bases removed from V and 7 bases from J, the gap between germline ends came to 12 bases. The CDR3, as DNA: TGTGCCAGCAGTTACCAACGGAGGGGGAATGAGCAGTTCTTC. As protein: CASSYQRRGNEQFF.

V usage is TRBV21-1 and J usage is TRBJ2-6; the listed D gene, TRBD1, was not tested against the DNA. TRBV21-1 is reported as a pseudogene. The CDR3 contains 17 residues. The DNA of the CDR3 is TGTGCCAGCAGCAACCTGACAGGGGGATATGGGGCCAACGTCCTGACTTTC. This gives the protein CASSNLTGGYGANVLTF.

The chain has TRBV9 and TRBJ2-3, with 8 nucleotides matching TRBD2. Germline-derived CDR1 and CDR2 are SGDLS and YYNGEE. CDR3 size: 19 residues. After removal of 4 bases from V and 2 bases from J, the junction contained 18 bases not matched to a gene. CDR3 coding DNA: TGTGCCAGCAGCACCCACTCCATTCCGGGACTAGGGGTCACAGATACGCAGTATTTT. Its protein product is CASSTHSIPGLGVTDTQYF.

The rearrangement joins TRBV7-9 to TRBJ1-1; 8 bases line up with TRBD1. V lost 1 base, J lost 4 bases, and 8 bases stayed unmatched. Germline loops: CDR1 SEHNR, CDR2 FQNEAQ (reference sequence). This CDR3 is 16 amino acids long. CDR3 in amino acids: CASSLDDRGASTEAFF. In DNA form, the CDR3 reads TGTGCCAGCAGCTTAGACGACAGGGGCGCATCCACTGAAGCTTTCTTT.

V usage is TRBV20-1 and J usage is TRBJ1-4, with D hard to call. Germline loops: CDR1 DFQATT, CDR2 SNEGSKA (reference sequence). The CDR3 has 14 residues. V was pared by 6 bases and J by 0 bases, with 11 bases between. The CDR3 protein is CSAPRQPTNEKLFF. DNA for the CDR3: TGCAGTGCCCCTAGGCAGCCAACTAATGAAAAACTGTTTTTT.

This clonotype was seen a handful of times. V is TRBV10-3 and J is TRBJ2-1, with D perhaps TRBD2 (5 bases). The length of the CDR3 is 13 residues. V lost 3 bases to trimming and J lost 6 bases, with 9 bases between them. The germline V gene encodes CDR1 ENHRY and CDR2 SYGVKD. The CDR3 DNA reads TGTGCCATCAGTGAACGGGAAGGCAATGAGCAGTTCTTC. It specifies CAISEREGNEQFF.